These 22 T cell receptor beta chains came from one sample sequenced in a study of T cell responses to AZD1222 COVID-19 vaccine. TCRdb keeps only in-frame clones here, not all; method: immunoSEQ multiplex PCR. Among nearly 200,000 clones listed, approximately 93% were seen once. The sample in question was peripheral blood, obtained 28 days after the second AZD1222 dose. All receptors derive from an adult who received the AZD1222 COVID-19 vaccine.

V is TRBV2 and J is TRBJ2-3, with D possibly TRBD2 on 6 matching bases. The germline V gene encodes CDR1 SNHLY and CDR2 FYNNEI. V lost 4 bases and J lost 0, with 14 bases in between. The CDR3 is 16 residues long. In DNA, the CDR3 is TGTGCCAGCAGTGGTGTCCGGGACTGGAGCACAGATACGCAGTATTTT. Translating gives CASSGVRDWSTDTQYF. Full variable domain (rest looked up from reference TRBV2 and TRBJ2-3): EPEVTQTPSHQVTQMGQEVILRCVPISNHLYFYWYRQILGQKVEFLVSFYNNEISEKSEIFDDQFSVERPDGSNFTLKIRSTKLEDSAMYFCASSGVRDWSTDTQYFGPGTRLTVL.

V gene TRBV7-3 combines with J gene TRBJ1-1; D may be TRBD1 (5 bases). CDR3 size: 15 residues. V was clipped by 3 bases and J by 1 base, with 12 bases between them. The germline CDR1 and CDR2 sequences are SGHTA and FQGTGA. The DNA for the CDR3 is TGTGCCAGCAGCTTCAACGGGGGTAGGAACACTGAAGCTTTCTTT. Translated: CASSFNGGRNTEAFF.

The chain couples TRBV19 to TRBJ1-2; 10 nucleotides agree with TRBD1. Germline V gives CDR1 LNHDA, CDR2 SQIVND (reference sequence). V shed 1 base, J shed 8 bases, and the junction held 4 bases outside the gene matches. The CDR3 spans 14 residues. The CDR3 region is CASSIAGTGVGYTF. In DNA form, the CDR3 reads TGTGCCAGTAGTATAGCAGGGACAGGGGTCGGCTACACCTTC.

J is TRBJ1-2 and V is TRBV14, with D possibly TRBD1 on 6 matching bases. The CDR3 extends over 14 amino acids. Germline-derived CDR1 and CDR2 are SGHDN and FVKESK. Trimming pared 2 bases from V and 4 bases from J, leaving 11 bases between. The CDR3 nucleotides read TGTGCCAGCAGCCAAAACAGGGATGCCTATGGCTACACCTTC. Amino acids: CASSQNRDAYGYTF.

J is TRBJ1-3 and V is TRBV4-1; D unresolved. The germline V gene has CDR1 MGHRA and CDR2 YSYEKL. Trimming took off 1 base at V and 0 bases at J, with 7 bases between the two ends. CDR3 size: 15 residues. The CDR3 sequence is CASSQVANSGNTIYF. In DNA form, the CDR3 reads TGCGCCAGCAGCCAAGTTGCAAACTCTGGAAACACCATATATTTT.

The chain joins TRBV3-1 (or the pseudogene TRBV3-2) to TRBJ1-2; a possible D gene is TRBD1 (6 bases). V lost 0 bases, J lost 4 bases, and 21 bases lay in between. The germline V gene encodes CDR1 LGHDT and CDR2 YNNKEL (reference sequence). This CDR3 has 18 amino acids. Written as DNA, the CDR3 is TGTGCCAGCAGCCAAGATCCCCGGGCCTTAGGGGGTAGCTATGGCTACACCTTC. This codes for CASSQDPRALGGSYGYTF.

The V and J genes are TRBV24-1 and TRBJ1-5; no clear D. Per germline, CDR1 KGHDR and CDR2 SFDVKD. The CDR3 loop spans 13 amino acids. V was clipped by 2 bases and J by 4 bases, with 5 bases between them. The CDR3 nucleotides read TGTGCCACCAGTGATTCAGGTAATCAGCCCCAGCATTTT. Its translation is CATSDSGNQPQHF.

This sequence joins TRBV29-1 and TRBJ1-5, with D unclear. Germline values: CDR1 SQVTM, CDR2 ANQGSEA. The germline V and J ends were trimmed by 5 bases and 3 bases, with 14 bases remaining between them. The CDR3 is 14 residues long. In nucleotides, the CDR3 is TGCAGCGTTTCCGCAGGAAATTTCAATCAGCCCCAGCATTTT. Translation: CSVSAGNFNQPQHF.

The V and J genes are TRBV3-1 (or the pseudogene TRBV3-2) and TRBJ1-3; D not certain. CDR1 is LGHDT, CDR2 YNNKEL, per germline (reference sequence). Trimming left V 0 bases short and J 10 bases short, with 4 bases between. The CDR3 is made up of 11 amino acids. This chain's CDR3 is CASSQERTIYF. As DNA, the CDR3 is TGTGCCAGCAGCCAAGAAAGGACCATATATTTT.

The V call is TRBV25-1, the J call TRBJ2-3, with 16 bases that match TRBD2. Germline CDR1 and CDR2: MGHDK and SYGVNS. The trim removed 6 bases at V and 5 bases at J, leaving 5 bases unmatched. CDR3 size: 16 residues. In DNA form, the CDR3 reads TGTGCCAGCAGGGGACTAGCGGGGGGGCGTGGAGATACGCAGTATTTT. Its translation: CASRGLAGGRGDTQYF.

This rearrangement joins TRBV7-6 to TRBJ2-7, with 7 bases fitting TRBD1. CDR1 SGHVS and CDR2 FNYEAQ come from the germline V gene. The CDR3 runs to 15 residues. The V gene end was trimmed by 0 bases and the J gene end by 5 bases; junction bases not matched to a gene: 7. The CDR3 DNA reads TGTGCCAGCAGCTTAGCCGGGACAGATACCCACGAGCAGTACTTC. Translating it yields CASSLAGTDTHEQYF.

The chain employs TRBV5-1 and TRBJ1-1; no clear D. CDR1 and CDR2 from the germline V gene are SGHRS and YFSETQ. Trimming left V 1 base short and J 0 bases short, with 10 bases between. The CDR3 runs 15 residues. CDR3: CASSLLGFMNTEAFF. For the CDR3, the DNA is TGCGCCAGCAGCTTGCTAGGCTTCATGAACACTGAAGCTTTCTTT. Filled out from reference TRBV5-1 and TRBJ1-1, the complete variable domain reads KAGVTQTPRYLIKTRGQQVTLSCSPISGHRSVSWYQQTPGQGLQFLFEYFSETQRNKGNFPGRFSGRQFSNSRSEMNVSTLELGDSALYLCASSLLGFMNTEAFFGQGTRLTVV.

V usage is TRBV5-4 and J usage is TRBJ2-7, with 8 bases aligning to TRBD2. Germline V lookup: CDR1 SGHNT, CDR2 YYREEE (reference sequence). This CDR3 is built from 14 residues. Trimming took 1 base from V and 5 from J; bases not matched to a gene: 5. Written as DNA, the CDR3 is TGTGCCAGCAGCTTGAGCGGGGGCGTCAACGAGCAGTACTTC. Translation: CASSLSGGVNEQYF. Full variable domain (missing parts from reference TRBV5-4 and TRBJ2-7): ETGVTQSPTHLIKTRGQQVTLRCSSQSGHNTVSWYQQALGQGPQFIFQYYREEENGRGNFPPRFSGLQFPNYSSELNVNALELDDSALYLCASSLSGGVNEQYFGPGTRLTVT.

The genes are TRBV6-1 and TRBJ1-2, with 9 bases matching TRBD1. The germline V gene has CDR1 MNHNS and CDR2 SASEGT. The CDR3 consists of 15 residues. V lost 1 base to trimming and J lost 7 bases; unmatched junction nucleotides: 7. CDR3 sequence reads: CASSEGATGGGGYTF. The CDR3 DNA reads TGTGCCAGCAGTGAAGGGGCCACAGGGGGCGGTGGCTACACCTTC.

The V and J genes are TRBV30 and TRBJ1-1; TRBD1 is a possible D gene (6 bases). The CDR3 consists of 12 residues. Germline V gives CDR1 GTSNPN, CDR2 SVGIG (reference sequence). V was cut by 2 bases and J by 3 bases, with 7 bases left in between. The CDR3 here is CAWSPGDTEAFF. CDR3 coding DNA: TGTGCCTGGAGTCCAGGGGACACTGAAGCTTTCTTT.

The chain combines TRBV3-1 (or the pseudogene TRBV3-2) with TRBJ1-1; no reliable D call. The CDR3 loop spans 15 amino acids. Per germline, CDR1 LGHDT and CDR2 YNNKEL (reference sequence). V was clipped by 0 bases and J by 4 bases, with 12 bases between them. CDR3 loop: CASSQDGFGITEAFF. DNA of the CDR3: TGTGCCAGCAGCCAAGACGGATTCGGGATCACTGAAGCTTTCTTT.

The genes are TRBV10-3 and TRBJ2-2, with a weak D call TRBD2 (5 bases). Germline V gene lookup returns CDR1 ENHRY and CDR2 SYGVKD. Trimming pared 10 bases from V and 3 bases from J, leaving 9 bases between. The CDR3 covers 12 residues. CDR3 DNA: TGTGCCACTCGGGGTTACACCGGGGAGCTGTTTTTT. It specifies CATRGYTGELFF.

V usage is TRBV5-1 and J usage is TRBJ2-2; 11 bases fit TRBD1. V dropped 4 bases and J dropped 6; count of bases not matched to a gene: 5. This CDR3 comprises 15 residues. Germline V gives CDR1 SGHRS, CDR2 YFSETQ. The CDR3 DNA sequence: TGCGCCAGCAGCCCTACGGGACAGGGGGCCGGGGAGCTGTTTTTT. Protein sequence: CASSPTGQGAGELFF. Full variable domain (remainder filled in from reference TRBV5-1 and TRBJ2-2): KAGVTQTPRYLIKTRGQQVTLSCSPISGHRSVSWYQQTPGQGLQFLFEYFSETQRNKGNFPGRFSGRQFSNSRSEMNVSTLELGDSALYLCASSPTGQGAGELFFGEGSRLTVL.

The rearrangement joins TRBV5-1 to TRBJ1-2; TRBD1 aligns across 9 bases. CDR3 length: 15 residues. Germline V gene sequence: CDR1 SGHRS, CDR2 YFSETQ. The J segment lost 4 bases and the V segment lost 4 bases, leaving 8 bases of the junction unmatched. CDR3 loop: CASSPTGTGRYGYTF. CDR3 DNA: TGCGCCAGCAGCCCCACCGGGACAGGGCGCTATGGCTACACCTTC. The variable domain in full, with the rest retrieved from reference TRBV5-1 and TRBJ1-2, is KAGVTQTPRYLIKTRGQQVTLSCSPISGHRSVSWYQQTPGQGLQFLFEYFSETQRNKGNFPGRFSGRQFSNSRSEMNVSTLELGDSALYLCASSPTGTGRYGYTFGSGTRLTVV.

The rearrangement uses TRBV6-5 and TRBJ1-2; D perhaps matches TRBD1 (5 bases). The CDR3 is made up of 14 amino acids. Trimming took 7 bases from V and 3 from J, leaving 15 bases between them. Germline V gives CDR1 MNHEY, CDR2 SVGAGI. The CDR3 coding sequence is TGTGCCAGCACCACCCGGGACGGAGACTATGGCTACACCTTC. Translated, it gives CASTTRDGDYGYTF.

The rearrangement joins TRBV5-1 to TRBJ2-5; 7 bases fit TRBD2. Trimming at V came to 6 bases and at J to 5 bases, leaving 1 base not matched to a gene. Germline V lookup: CDR1 SGHRS, CDR2 YFSETQ. There are 11 residues in the CDR3. CDR3 protein: CASMRGETQYF. DNA of the CDR3: TGCGCCAGCATGCGGGGGGAGACCCAGTACTTC.

This clone has a single count. This sequence joins TRBV19 and TRBJ1-1; 8 nucleotides agree with TRBD1. This CDR3 contains 14 residues. V was pared by 8 bases and J by 2 bases, with 7 bases of the junction left unmatched. Germline CDR1 LNHDA, CDR2 SQIVND (reference sequence). CDR3 protein: CASSPGQVNTEAFF. The CDR3 DNA follows: TGTGCCAGTTCTCCGGGACAGGTAAACACTGAAGCTTTCTTT.